The 27 T cell receptor beta chains in this list originate from one sample, sequenced in a study of blood T cell repertoires in COVID-19. Generated by immunoSEQ multiplex PCR, the TCRdb table keeps only in-frame clones and is missing some. This repertoire shows some 90,000 clones, roughly 82% found once; its top ten account for 11%. Sequenced material: peripheral blood. Source of these receptors: a man between 65 and 85 years old with active or convalescent COVID-19.

The chain joins TRBV5-1 to TRBJ2-7, with TRBD2 as a possible D gene (6 bases). Germline loops: CDR1 SGHRS, CDR2 YFSETQ. The CDR3 sequence is 14 residues long. V lost 1 base, J lost 2 bases, and 10 bases lay in between. This CDR3 is CASSLRRGAYEQYF. CDR3 nucleotides: TGCGCCAGCAGCTTGAGGCGGGGTGCCTACGAGCAGTACTTC.

The V gene is TRBV2, the J gene TRBJ2-1, with 7 bases that match TRBD1. CDR1 and CDR2 (germline): SNHLY, FYNNEI. The V gene end was trimmed by 2 bases and the J gene end by 3 bases; junction bases not matched to a gene: 4. The CDR3 has 15 amino acids. In DNA, the CDR3 is TGTGCCAGCAGTGAACAGGGGGACAACTACAATGAGCAGTTCTTC. This codes for CASSEQGDNYNEQFF.

The rearrangement joins TRBV6-2 or TRBV6-3 to TRBJ2-7, with unresolved D. The CDR3 is 14 amino acids. Trimming shortened V by 5 bases and J by 4 bases, and 15 bases separated the two germline ends. Per germline, CDR1 MNHEY and CDR2 SVGEGT. The CDR3 sequence: CASSDRPGVYEQYF. CDR3 DNA sequence: TGTGCCAGCAGTGACCGCCCAGGTGTGTACGAGCAGTACTTC.

CDR3 loop: CASSLGLTGGRFGYTF. Written as DNA, the CDR3 is TGTGCCAGCAGCTTAGGTCTGACAGGGGGGAGGTTTGGCTACACCTTC. V is TRBV7-8 and J is TRBJ1-2; 9 bases agree with TRBD1. CDR3 length equals 16 residues. Losses at the gene ends were 1 base for V and 7 bases for J; bases not matched to a gene: 10. Germline CDR1 and CDR2: SGHVS and FQNEAQ.

The chain links TRBV11-3 to TRBJ2-7; D may be TRBD1 (5 bases). V dropped 7 bases and J dropped 6 bases, with 16 bases sitting between them. This CDR3 spans 13 amino acids. Germline V gene lookup returns CDR1 SGHNT and CDR2 YENEEA. The CDR3 sequence is CASNQGRGFEQYF. CDR3 in DNA: TGTGCCAGCAACCAAGGAAGGGGCTTCGAGCAGTACTTC.

This chain links TRBV11-3 with TRBJ2-7, with D possibly TRBD2 on 7 matching bases. The length of the CDR3 is 13 residues. V gave up 3 bases and J gave up 7 bases, with 13 bases separating them. Germline CDR1 SGHNT, CDR2 YENEEA. CDR3 region: CASSFREGGEQYF. CDR3 bases: TGTGCCAGCAGCTTCCGAGAGGGGGGGGAGCAGTACTTC.

The V call is TRBV2, the J call TRBJ2-3; 7 nucleotides agree with TRBD2. CDR3 size: 15 residues. The V segment lost 5 bases and the J segment 2 bases; nucleotides outside the gene matches: 7. The germline CDR1 and CDR2 sequences are SNHLY and FYNNEI. In DNA, the CDR3 is TGTGCCAGCAGTCTCCAGCGGGGTTACACAGATACGCAGTATTTT. It encodes CASSLQRGYTDTQYF.

The J gene is TRBJ2-2, the V gene TRBV7-2; 8 nucleotides line up with TRBD1. Germline trimming cut 5 bases from V and 1 base from J; bases unmatched to any gene: 6. The CDR3 sequence is 16 residues long. Germline V gene lookup returns CDR1 SGHTA and CDR2 FQGNSA. This CDR3 reads CASSGRQGRNTGELFF. In DNA, the CDR3 is TGTGCCAGCAGCGGGAGACAGGGGAGGAACACCGGGGAGCTGTTTTTT.

The chain joins TRBV7-2 to TRBJ1-1; perhaps TRBD1 as D (5 bases). Germline values: CDR1 SGHTA, CDR2 FQGNSA. The V and J ends lost 5 bases and 2 bases respectively, with 12 bases between them. The CDR3 contains 14 residues. The CDR3 loop reads CASSPRRGNTEAFF. The CDR3 coding sequence is TGTGCCAGCAGCCCTCGGAGGGGAAACACTGAAGCTTTCTTT.

V gene TRBV5-4 combines with J gene TRBJ2-1; perhaps TRBD1 as D (6 bases). Trimming cost V 1 base and J 7 bases, with 18 bases left between them. The CDR3 is 16 residues long. Germline-derived CDR1 and CDR2 are SGHNT and YYREEE (reference sequence). The CDR3 reads CASSLSGPWGLNEQFF. In DNA, the CDR3 is TGTGCCAGCAGCTTGTCAGGACCGTGGGGGCTAAATGAGCAGTTCTTC.

The chain employs TRBV6-5 and TRBJ1-2; D is perhaps TRBD1 (6 bases). The CDR3 is made up of 14 amino acids. The V end was cut by 5 bases, the J end by 3 bases, with 13 bases between. Germline CDR1 MNHEY, CDR2 SVGAGI. CDR3: CASSPSQGHYGYTF. The CDR3 DNA follows: TGTGCCAGCAGTCCTTCGCAGGGGCACTATGGCTACACCTTC.

The CDR3 reads CASSARVTQETQYF. In DNA form, the CDR3 reads TGTGCCAGCAGCGCCAGGGTTACCCAAGAGACCCAGTACTTC. The chain joins TRBV2 to TRBJ2-5, with D maybe TRBD1 (5 bases). V lost 6 bases and J 1 base, leaving 12 bases between the germline ends. Germline V gives CDR1 SNHLY, CDR2 FYNNEI. This CDR3 has 14 amino acids.

V usage is TRBV6-5 and J usage is TRBJ2-5; the match to TRBD2 covers 11 bases. Germline CDR1 MNHEY, CDR2 SVGAGI. The CDR3 length is 15 residues. Trimming cost V 7 bases and J 4 bases; bases outside gene matches: 8. The CDR3 DNA follows: TGTGCCAGCACCGTAGCGGGGGGGAGAGGAGAGACCCAGTACTTC. It yields the protein CASTVAGGRGETQYF.

This chain uses TRBV30 with TRBJ1-6; D ambiguous. The CDR3 is 16 amino acids. Germline V gives CDR1 GTSNPN, CDR2 SVGIG (reference sequence). With 2 bases removed from V and 0 bases from J, the gap between germline ends came to 11 bases. The CDR3 sequence is CAWSIAGSSYNSPLHF. In nucleotides, the CDR3 is TGTGCCTGGAGTATAGCGGGGAGCTCCTATAATTCACCCCTCCACTTT.

The count of this clone is one. V is TRBV12-2 and J is TRBJ2-7; TRBD2, the table's D call, was not compared with the DNA. TRBV12-2 has pseudogene status. This CDR3 comprises 23 residues. DNA of the CDR3: TGTGCAAGTCGCTTAGAGGCCGGTTTACCTCCGCGGGGGGAACGGGGGAGGAGCGAGCAAAGGTACTTC. This gives the protein CASRLEAGLPPRGERGRSEQRYF.

In this sample, this clone turned up once. The chain carries TRBV4-1 and TRBJ2-2; 8 bases are shared with TRBD2. The CDR3 spans 16 residues. The germline CDR1 and CDR2 sequences are MGHRA and YSYEKL. V dropped 1 base and J dropped 0; count of bases not matched to a gene: 1. The CDR3, as DNA: TGCGCCAGCAGCCAAGCCGGGGGGGCGAACACCGGGGAGCTGTTTTTT. This translates into CASSQAGGANTGELFF.

J is TRBJ1-2 and V is TRBV12-3 or TRBV12-4; D is undetermined. This CDR3 region has 11 residues. V lost 2 bases and J lost 8, with 6 bases in between. The CDR3 protein is CASSLPGGYTF. The CDR3 DNA follows: TGTGCCAGCAGTTTACCGGGGGGCTACACCTTC.

The V gene is TRBV24-1, the J gene TRBJ2-1, with 9 bases identical to TRBD1. From germline, CDR1 is KGHDR and CDR2 SFDVKD. V shed 9 bases, J shed 7 bases, and the junction held 9 bases outside the gene matches. The CDR3 runs to 14 residues. The CDR3 sequence is CATGPRDRVNEQFF. For the CDR3, the DNA is TGTGCCACCGGACCCAGGGACAGGGTTAATGAGCAGTTCTTC.

This clone has just a few counts. The V call is TRBV15, the J call TRBJ2-2; TRBD2 might be the D (5 bases). Germline V gene lookup returns CDR1 LNHNV and CDR2 YYDKDF (reference sequence). Trimming shortened V by 0 bases and J by 6 bases, and 11 bases separated the two germline ends. This CDR3 spans 15 amino acids. CDR3 residues: CATSRDGLGAGELFF. For the CDR3, the DNA is TGTGCCACCAGCAGAGATGGTCTGGGAGCCGGGGAGCTGTTTTTT.

The chain combines TRBV11-1 with TRBJ2-4; TRBD2 might be the D (6 bases). The CDR3 loop spans 13 amino acids. Per germline, CDR1 SGHAT and CDR2 FQDESV (reference sequence). Trimming removed 5 bases at V and 4 bases at J, with 9 bases between. CDR3 sequence reads: CASSPGLKNIQYF. The CDR3 nucleotides are TGTGCCAGCAGCCCGGGACTGAAAAACATTCAGTACTTC.

This rearrangement joins TRBV9 to TRBJ2-2; D is unclear. This CDR3 region has 14 residues. The ends were cut back, 7 bases at V and 0 bases at J, with 10 bases in the middle. Per the germline V gene, CDR1 is SGDLS and CDR2 is YYNGEE. DNA for the CDR3: TGTGCCAGCGAGGAGCACGCGAACACCGGGGAGCTGTTTTTT. This gives the protein CASEEHANTGELFF.

In its sample, this clone was seen a few times. The chain uses TRBV12-3 or TRBV12-4 and TRBJ2-3, with D maybe TRBD2 (6 bases). V was shortened by 5 bases and J by 2 bases, with 8 bases between the two germline ends. This CDR3 spans 13 amino acids. The CDR3 here is CASSRDSTDTQYF. The CDR3 nucleotides are TGTGCCAGCAGTAGGGACTCCACAGATACGCAGTATTTT.

This chain links TRBV6-5 with TRBJ2-7, with D tentatively TRBD1 (6 bases). The V and J ends lost 6 bases and 3 bases respectively, with 9 bases between them. Germline CDR1 is MNHEY and CDR2 is SVGAGI. CDR3 length: 12 residues. CDR3 bases: TGTGCCAGCAGAACAGGGAGCTACGAGCAGTACTTC. Its translation: CASRTGSYEQYF.

V usage is TRBV30 and J usage is TRBJ1-5; tentative D call: TRBD1 (5 bases). The CDR3 consists of 13 residues. The germline gives CDR1 GTSNPN, CDR2 SVGIG (reference sequence). Trimming shortened V by 4 bases and J by 5 bases, and 12 bases separated the two germline ends. The CDR3 region has the DNA TGTGCCTGGACCATTGGAGGGGATCAGCCCCAGCATTTT. Its protein is CAWTIGGDQPQHF.

The V gene is TRBV11-3, the J gene TRBJ2-1; TRBD1 matches 9 bases. V shed 6 bases, J shed 5 bases, and the junction held 8 bases outside the gene matches. The V gene's germline CDR1 is SGHNT and CDR2 YENEEA. This CDR3 has 15 amino acids. In DNA form, the CDR3 reads TGTGCCAGCAGAAACCGGGACAGGGATAACAATGAGCAGTTCTTC. It specifies CASRNRDRDNNEQFF.

The chain uses TRBV6-5 and TRBJ2-7; 9 positions match TRBD1. Germline lookup yields CDR1 MNHEY and CDR2 SVGAGI. The CDR3 has 14 amino acids. J gave up 3 bases and V 5 bases, and 5 bases lay outside the gene matches. The CDR3 here is CASSRDRAHYEQYF. The CDR3 DNA reads as TGTGCCAGCAGTAGGGACAGGGCCCACTACGAGCAGTACTTC.

Notes on this clone: Germline is not matched at one junction end, which may reflect a read error. This chain links TRBV11-2 with TRBJ2-1; TRBD1 matches at 7 bases. Germline loops: CDR1 SGHAT, CDR2 FQNNGV. The CDR3 runs 12 residues. The CDR3 region has the DNA TGTGCCAGCAGCTTAGACGACAGGGCGAGGCTCTTC. This codes for CASSLDDRARLF.